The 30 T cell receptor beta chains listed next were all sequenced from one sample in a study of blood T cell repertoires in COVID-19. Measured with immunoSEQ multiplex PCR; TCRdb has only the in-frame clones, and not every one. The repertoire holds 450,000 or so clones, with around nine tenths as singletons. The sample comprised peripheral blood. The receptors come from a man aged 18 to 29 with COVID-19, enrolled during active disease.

The CDR3 here is CASSASLAGVRGEQYF. The DNA for the CDR3 is TGTGCCAGCAGCGCCTCTCTAGCGGGAGTTAGAGGAGAGCAGTACTTC. This chain links TRBV7-9 with TRBJ2-7; 10 bases agree with TRBD2. Germline-derived CDR1 and CDR2 are SEHNR and FQNEAQ (reference sequence). V was pared by 5 bases and J by 7 bases, with 14 bases of the junction left unmatched. This CDR3 is 16 amino acids long.

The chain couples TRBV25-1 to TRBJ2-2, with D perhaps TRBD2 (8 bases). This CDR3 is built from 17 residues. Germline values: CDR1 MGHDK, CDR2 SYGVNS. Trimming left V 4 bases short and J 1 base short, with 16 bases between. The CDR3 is CASSAGGRTGNTGELFF. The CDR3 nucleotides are TGTGCCAGCAGTGCGGGGGGGAGGACAGGGAACACCGGGGAGCTGTTTTTT.

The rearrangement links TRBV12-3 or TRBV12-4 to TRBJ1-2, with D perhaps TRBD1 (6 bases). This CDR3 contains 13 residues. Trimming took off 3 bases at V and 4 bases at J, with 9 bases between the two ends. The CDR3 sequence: CASSFQGLYGYTF. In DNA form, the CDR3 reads TGTGCCAGCAGTTTTCAGGGGCTCTATGGCTACACCTTC.

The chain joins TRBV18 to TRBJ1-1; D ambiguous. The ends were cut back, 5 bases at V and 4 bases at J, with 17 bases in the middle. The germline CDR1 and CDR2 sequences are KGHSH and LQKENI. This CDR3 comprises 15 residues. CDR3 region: CASSRLGDLLTEAFF. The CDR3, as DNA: TGTGCCAGCTCAAGGTTGGGAGACTTACTCACTGAAGCTTTCTTT.

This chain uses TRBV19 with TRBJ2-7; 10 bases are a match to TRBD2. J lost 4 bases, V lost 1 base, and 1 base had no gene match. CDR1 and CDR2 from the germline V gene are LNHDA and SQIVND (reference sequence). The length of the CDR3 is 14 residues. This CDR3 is CASSIGAGGYEQYF. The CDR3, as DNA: TGTGCCAGTAGTATAGGAGCGGGAGGGTACGAGCAGTACTTC.

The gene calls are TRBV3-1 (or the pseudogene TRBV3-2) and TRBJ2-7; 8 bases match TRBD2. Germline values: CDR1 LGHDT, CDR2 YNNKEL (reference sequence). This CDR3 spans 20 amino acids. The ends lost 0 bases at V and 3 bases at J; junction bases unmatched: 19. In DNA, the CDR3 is TGTGCCAGCAGCCAAGATCCGGCTACCAGTAGCGGGGCTATTTTCTACGAGCAGTACTTC. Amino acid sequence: CASSQDPATSSGAIFYEQYF.

The CDR3 bases are TGTGCCAGCAGCCAATACACAGGGGGCTGGAATGAGCAGTTCTTC. Translated, it gives CASSQYTGGWNEQFF. This chain joins TRBV16 and TRBJ2-1; 9 bases line up with TRBD1. The length of the CDR3 is 15 residues. The V and J ends lost 1 base and 7 bases, in that order; junction bases with no gene match: 5. Germline CDR1 is KGHSY and CDR2 is FQNENV.

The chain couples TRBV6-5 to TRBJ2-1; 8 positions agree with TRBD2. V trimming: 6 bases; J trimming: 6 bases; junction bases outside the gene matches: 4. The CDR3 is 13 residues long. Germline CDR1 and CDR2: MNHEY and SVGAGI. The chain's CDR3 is CASRREAFNEQFF. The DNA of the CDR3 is TGTGCCAGCAGGCGGGAGGCCTTCAATGAGCAGTTCTTC.

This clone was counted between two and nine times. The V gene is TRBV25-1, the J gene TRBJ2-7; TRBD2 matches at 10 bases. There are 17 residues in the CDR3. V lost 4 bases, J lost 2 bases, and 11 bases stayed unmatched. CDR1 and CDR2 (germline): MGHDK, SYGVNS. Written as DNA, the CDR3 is TGTGCCAGCAGTGGGAATAGCGGGGGGCTGCTAGCCTACGAGCAGTACTTC. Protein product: CASSGNSGGLLAYEQYF.

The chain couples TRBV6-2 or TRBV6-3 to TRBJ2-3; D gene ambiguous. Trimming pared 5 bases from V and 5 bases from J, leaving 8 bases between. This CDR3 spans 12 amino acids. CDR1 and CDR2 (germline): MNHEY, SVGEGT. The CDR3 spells CASSPSRDTQYF. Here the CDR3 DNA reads TGTGCCAGCAGTCCCTCCCGAGATACGCAGTATTTT.

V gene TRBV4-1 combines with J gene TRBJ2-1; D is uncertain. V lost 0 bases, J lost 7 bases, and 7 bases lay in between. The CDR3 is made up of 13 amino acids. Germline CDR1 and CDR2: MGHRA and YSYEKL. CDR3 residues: CASSQDSRNEQFF. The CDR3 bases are TGCGCCAGCAGCCAAGATTCGAGGAATGAGCAGTTCTTC.

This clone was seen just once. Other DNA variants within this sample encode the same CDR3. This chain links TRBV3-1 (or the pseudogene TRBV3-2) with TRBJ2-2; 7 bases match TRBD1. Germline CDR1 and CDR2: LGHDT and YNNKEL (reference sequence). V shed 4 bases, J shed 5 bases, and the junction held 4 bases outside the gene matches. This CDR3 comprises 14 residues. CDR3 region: CASSPNRGTGELFF. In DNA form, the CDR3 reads TGTGCCAGCAGCCCCAACAGGGGAACCGGGGAGCTGTTTTTT.

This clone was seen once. The CDR3 loop reads CASSDPGQGFETQYF. The DNA for the CDR3 is TGTGCCAGTAGTGATCCGGGACAGGGATTCGAGACCCAGTACTTC. The V gene is TRBV19, the J gene TRBJ2-5, with 9 bases fitting TRBD1. The germline V gene encodes CDR1 LNHDA and CDR2 SQIVND (reference sequence). J was trimmed by 5 bases and V by 5 bases; bases with no gene match: 9. CDR3 length equals 15 residues.

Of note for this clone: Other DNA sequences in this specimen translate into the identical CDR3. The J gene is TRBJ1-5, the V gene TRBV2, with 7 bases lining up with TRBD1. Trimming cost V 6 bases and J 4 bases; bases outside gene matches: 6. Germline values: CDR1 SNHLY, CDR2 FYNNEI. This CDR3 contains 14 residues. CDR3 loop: CASRRTGVNQPQHF. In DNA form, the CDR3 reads TGTGCCAGCAGAAGGACAGGCGTTAATCAGCCCCAGCATTTT.

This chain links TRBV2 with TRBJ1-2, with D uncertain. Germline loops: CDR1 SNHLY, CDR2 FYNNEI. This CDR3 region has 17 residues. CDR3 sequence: CVGLGGFNTTTFYGYTF. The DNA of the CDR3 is TGTGTAGGACTGGGCGGCTTCAACACAACAACCTTCTATGGCTACACCTTC. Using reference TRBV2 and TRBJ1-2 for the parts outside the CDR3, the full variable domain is EPEVTQTPSHQVTQMGQEVILRCVPISNHLYFYWYRQILGQKVEFLVSFYNNEISEKSEIFDDQFSVERPDGSNFTLKIRSTKLEDSAMYFCVGLGGFNTTTFYGYTFGSGTRLTVV.

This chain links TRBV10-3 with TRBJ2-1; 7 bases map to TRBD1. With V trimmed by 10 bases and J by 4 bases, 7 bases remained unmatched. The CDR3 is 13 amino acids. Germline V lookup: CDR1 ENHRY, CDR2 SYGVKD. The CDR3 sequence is CATRTGGYNEQFF. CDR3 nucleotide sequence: TGTGCCACCCGGACAGGCGGTTACAATGAGCAGTTCTTC.

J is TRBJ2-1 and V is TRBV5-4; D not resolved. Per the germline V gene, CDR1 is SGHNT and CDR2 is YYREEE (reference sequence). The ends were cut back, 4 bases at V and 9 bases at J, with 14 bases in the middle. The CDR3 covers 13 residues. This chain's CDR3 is CASSRSSGVEQFF. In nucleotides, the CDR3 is TGTGCCAGCAGCCGGAGTTCCGGAGTTGAGCAGTTCTTC.

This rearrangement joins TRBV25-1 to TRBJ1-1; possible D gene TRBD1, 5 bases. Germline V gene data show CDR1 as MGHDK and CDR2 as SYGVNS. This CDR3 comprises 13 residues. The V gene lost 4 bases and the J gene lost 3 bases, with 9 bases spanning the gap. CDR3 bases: TGTGCCAGCAGTGCTCAGACAGACACTGAAGCTTTCTTT. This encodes CASSAQTDTEAFF.

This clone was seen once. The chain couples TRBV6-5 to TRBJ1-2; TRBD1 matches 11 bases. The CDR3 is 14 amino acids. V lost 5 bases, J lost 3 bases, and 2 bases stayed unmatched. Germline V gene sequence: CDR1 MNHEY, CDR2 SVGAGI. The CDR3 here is CASSRGQGDYGYTF. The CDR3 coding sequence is TGTGCCAGCAGTCGGGGACAGGGGGACTATGGCTACACCTTC.

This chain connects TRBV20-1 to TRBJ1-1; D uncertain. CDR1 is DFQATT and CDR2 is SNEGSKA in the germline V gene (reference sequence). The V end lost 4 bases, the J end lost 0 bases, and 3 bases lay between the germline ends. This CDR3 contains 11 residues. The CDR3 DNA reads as TGCAGTGCTACAGTGAACACTGAAGCTTTCTTT. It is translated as CSATVNTEAFF.

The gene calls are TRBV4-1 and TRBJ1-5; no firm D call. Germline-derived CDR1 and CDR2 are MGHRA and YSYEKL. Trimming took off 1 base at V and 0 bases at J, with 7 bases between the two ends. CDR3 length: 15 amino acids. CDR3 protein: CASSQVRGSNQPQHF. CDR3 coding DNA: TGCGCCAGCAGCCAAGTTCGGGGTAGCAATCAGCCCCAGCATTTT.

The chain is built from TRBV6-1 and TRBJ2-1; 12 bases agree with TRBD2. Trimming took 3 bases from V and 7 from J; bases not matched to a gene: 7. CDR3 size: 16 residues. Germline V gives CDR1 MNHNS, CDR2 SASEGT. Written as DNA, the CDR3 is TGTGCCAGCAGTGAGCTAGCGGGAGGGCCGGGGAATGAGCAGTTCTTC. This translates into CASSELAGGPGNEQFF.

In DNA form, the CDR3 reads TGTGCCAGCAGTGAGACAGCGGGGCAAGAGACCCAGTACTTC. Its translation is CASSETAGQETQYF. The V call is TRBV2, the J call TRBJ2-5; TRBD2 aligns across 7 bases. This CDR3 comprises 14 residues. CDR1 is SNHLY and CDR2 is FYNNEI in the germline V gene. Trimming removed 3 bases from V and 2 bases from J; junction bases left unmatched: 3. Drawing the rest from reference TRBV2 and TRBJ2-5, the complete variable domain is EPEVTQTPSHQVTQMGQEVILRCVPISNHLYFYWYRQILGQKVEFLVSFYNNEISEKSEIFDDQFSVERPDGSNFTLKIRSTKLEDSAMYFCASSETAGQETQYFGPGTRLLVL.

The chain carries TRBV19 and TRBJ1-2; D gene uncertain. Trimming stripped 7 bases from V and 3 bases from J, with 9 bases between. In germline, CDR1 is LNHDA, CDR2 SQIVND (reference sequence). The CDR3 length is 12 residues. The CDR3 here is CASNEQYYGYTF. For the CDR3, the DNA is TGTGCCAGTAACGAGCAATACTATGGCTACACCTTC.

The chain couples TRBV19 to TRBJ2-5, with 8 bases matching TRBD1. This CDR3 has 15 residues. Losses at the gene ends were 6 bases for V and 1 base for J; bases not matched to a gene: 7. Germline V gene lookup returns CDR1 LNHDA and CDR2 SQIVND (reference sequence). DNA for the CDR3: TGTGCCAGTAGCGCGATAACAGGGGGCCAAGAGACCCAGTACTTC. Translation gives CASSAITGGQETQYF. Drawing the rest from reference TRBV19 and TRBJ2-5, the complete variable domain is DGGITQSPKYLFRKEGQNVTLSCEQNLNHDAMYWYRQDPGQGLRLIYYSQIVNDFQKGDIAEGYSVSREKKESFPLTVTSAQKNPTAFYLCASSAITGGQETQYFGPGTRLLVL.

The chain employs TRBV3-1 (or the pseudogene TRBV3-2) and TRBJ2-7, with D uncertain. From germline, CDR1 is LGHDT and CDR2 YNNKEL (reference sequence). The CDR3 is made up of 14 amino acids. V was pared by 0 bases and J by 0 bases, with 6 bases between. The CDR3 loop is CASSQDLLSYEQYF. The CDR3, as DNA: TGTGCCAGCAGCCAAGATCTCCTCTCCTACGAGCAGTACTTC.

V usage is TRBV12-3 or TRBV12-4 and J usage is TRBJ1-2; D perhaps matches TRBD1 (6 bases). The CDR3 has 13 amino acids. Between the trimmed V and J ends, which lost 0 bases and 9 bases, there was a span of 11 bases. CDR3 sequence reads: CASSLATDSSYTF. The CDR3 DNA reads TGTGCCAGCAGTTTAGCTACGGACAGCAGCTACACCTTC.

Here the CDR3 DNA reads TGCGCCAGCAGCTCCCAAAGCACAGATACGCAGTATTTT. It yields the protein CASSSQSTDTQYF. V gene TRBV5-1 combines with J gene TRBJ2-3, with no clear D. V gave up 3 bases and J gave up 0 bases, with 5 bases separating them. CDR3 length equals 13 residues. Germline CDR1 SGHRS, CDR2 YFSETQ.

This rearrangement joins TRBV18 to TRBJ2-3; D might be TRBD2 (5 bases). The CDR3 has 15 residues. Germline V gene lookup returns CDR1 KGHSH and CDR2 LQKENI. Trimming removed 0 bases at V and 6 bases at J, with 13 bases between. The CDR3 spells CASSPPELLGDTQYF. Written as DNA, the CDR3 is TGTGCCAGCTCACCACCCGAACTACTAGGCGATACGCAGTATTTT.

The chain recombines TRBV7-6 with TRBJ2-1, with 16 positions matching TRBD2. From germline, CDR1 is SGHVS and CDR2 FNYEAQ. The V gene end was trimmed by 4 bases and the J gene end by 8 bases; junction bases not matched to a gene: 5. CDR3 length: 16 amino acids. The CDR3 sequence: CASSSGTSGGAYEQFF. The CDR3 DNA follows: TGTGCCAGCAGCTCCGGGACTAGCGGGGGGGCCTATGAGCAGTTCTTC.